This entry lists 17 T cell receptor beta chains sequenced from one sample in a study of shared clonotypes between healthy human individuals. Naive CD8 cells, CD45RO-negative and positively selected for CCR7, excluded terminally differentiated effector memory CD45RA+ cells. TCRdb keeps only in-frame clones here, not all; method: immunoSEQ multiplex PCR. The sample holds about 2,100,000 clones; 93% are singletons and the top ten take under 2%. The sequenced sample was naive CD8+ T cells from PBMCs. These TCRs come from a young man in good health. Some clones in this sample may be carry-over from other donors' samples.

The V gene is TRBV4-1, the J gene TRBJ2-3, with D maybe TRBD1 (5 bases). CDR3 length: 16 amino acids. Looked up from germline, CDR1 is MGHRA and CDR2 is YSYEKL. Trimming left V 2 bases short and J 2 bases short, with 14 bases between. CDR3 loop: CASSQLNNRPTDTQYF. The CDR3 coding sequence is TGCGCCAGCAGCCAACTAAACAACAGGCCCACAGATACGCAGTATTTT.

The rearrangement uses TRBV7-6 and TRBJ2-7, with 7 bases that match TRBD2. CDR1 SGHVS and CDR2 FNYEAQ come from the germline V gene. V trimming: 5 bases; J trimming: 4 bases; junction bases outside the gene matches: 14. The CDR3 covers 16 residues. CDR3: CASSPPSGTTVYEQYF. The CDR3 DNA follows: TGTGCCAGCAGCCCCCCCAGCGGGACGACAGTGTACGAGCAGTACTTC.

The J gene is TRBJ2-5, the V gene TRBV18; D may be TRBD2 (5 bases). The V and J ends lost 2 bases and 4 bases respectively, with 8 bases between them. Germline loops: CDR1 KGHSH, CDR2 LQKENI. The CDR3 has 13 residues. CDR3: CASSPEGGETQYF. In nucleotides, the CDR3 is TGTGCCAGCTCACCAGAGGGTGGAGAGACCCAGTACTTC.

The V gene is TRBV9, the J gene TRBJ2-1; 8 bases are a match to TRBD2. The V gene end was trimmed by 3 bases and the J gene end by 15 bases; junction bases not matched to a gene: 8. Germline CDR1 is SGDLS and CDR2 is YYNGEE. The length of the CDR3 is 12 residues. This CDR3 is CASSGSAGVGFF. CDR3 coding DNA: TGTGCCAGCAGCGGATCAGCGGGGGTGGGGTTCTTC. Based on the CDR3 plus reference TRBV9 and TRBJ2-1, the full variable domain is DSGVTQTPKHLITATGQRVTLRCSPRSGDLSVYWYQQSLDQGLQFLIQYYNGEERAKGNILERFSAQQFPDLHSELNLSSLELGDSALYFCASSGSAGVGFFGPGTRLTVL.

This chain uses TRBV25-1 with TRBJ1-2; no reliable D call. CDR1 and CDR2 (germline): MGHDK, SYGVNS. V was shortened by 0 bases and J by 8 bases, with 16 bases between the two germline ends. CDR3 size: 15 residues. As DNA, the CDR3 is TGTGCCAGCAGTGAATATAGGACCGGAGTCGGCGGCTACACCTTC. This encodes CASSEYRTGVGGYTF.

The chain has TRBV28 and TRBJ2-3; 11 positions agree with TRBD2. The CDR3 is 16 amino acids. The V and J ends lost 2 bases and 4 bases, in that order; junction bases with no gene match: 5. The germline V gene encodes CDR1 MDHEN and CDR2 SYDVKM. The CDR3 protein is CASSLSLAGGSDTQYF. For the CDR3, the DNA is TGTGCCAGCAGTTTAAGTCTAGCGGGAGGCTCAGATACGCAGTATTTT.

The chain has TRBV7-9 and TRBJ2-1; 7 positions agree with TRBD1. The germline V gene has CDR1 SEHNR and CDR2 FQNEAQ (reference sequence). The J segment lost 4 bases and the V segment lost 1 base, leaving 10 bases of the junction unmatched. This CDR3 region has 17 residues. CDR3 loop: CASSLVFRPQGYNEQFF. The DNA for the CDR3 is TGTGCCAGCAGCTTAGTCTTCCGACCACAGGGGTACAATGAGCAGTTCTTC.

The rearrangement joins TRBV27 to TRBJ2-5; TRBD2 matches at 10 bases. Germline V gives CDR1 MNHEY, CDR2 SMNVEV (reference sequence). The ends lost 6 bases at V and 4 bases at J; junction bases unmatched: 17. This CDR3 is built from 18 residues. The CDR3 is CASSPTRLAGEVGETQYF. DNA for the CDR3: TGTGCCAGCAGCCCTACCCGGCTAGCGGGAGAGGTGGGAGAGACCCAGTACTTC.

This clone was recorded once. V is TRBV5-1 and J is TRBJ2-1; 8 nucleotides match TRBD2. Germline CDR1 is SGHRS and CDR2 is YFSETQ. The CDR3 runs to 15 residues. With 3 bases clipped from V and 4 bases from J, the junction kept 6 bases outside the gene matches. The CDR3 loop is CASSWSGGLYNEQFF. CDR3 nucleotide sequence: TGCGCCAGCAGCTGGAGCGGGGGATTATACAATGAGCAGTTCTTC.

The chain is built from TRBV19 and TRBJ2-5; 9 positions agree with TRBD1. This CDR3 contains 15 residues. The J segment lost 4 bases and the V segment lost 6 bases, leaving 9 bases of the junction unmatched. Germline loops: CDR1 LNHDA, CDR2 SQIVND (reference sequence). The CDR3, as DNA: TGTGCCAGTAGCCTCGGGACAGGGAATGGAGAGACCCAGTACTTC. Translation gives CASSLGTGNGETQYF. Full variable domain (rest looked up from reference TRBV19 and TRBJ2-5): DGGITQSPKYLFRKEGQNVTLSCEQNLNHDAMYWYRQDPGQGLRLIYYSQIVNDFQKGDIAEGYSVSREKKESFPLTVTSAQKNPTAFYLCASSLGTGNGETQYFGPGTRLLVL.

The chain couples TRBV7-2 to TRBJ2-5, with D maybe TRBD2 (6 bases). This CDR3 comprises 15 residues. Deletions cut 4 bases from V and 6 bases from J, with 18 bases between. Germline loops: CDR1 SGHTA, CDR2 FQGNSA. The CDR3 coding sequence is TGTGCCAGCAGCTCGGGACTTCCTGGGGGGAAGACCCAGTACTTC. It is translated as CASSSGLPGGKTQYF.

The rearrangement links TRBV7-2 to TRBJ2-1; 7 positions agree with TRBD1. V was pared by 3 bases and J by 6 bases, with 8 bases of the junction left unmatched. CDR3 length: 15 residues. The V gene's germline CDR1 is SGHTA and CDR2 FQGNSA. The CDR3 sequence is CASSLVTGPLNEQFF. The DNA for the CDR3 is TGTGCCAGCAGCTTGGTGACAGGGCCCCTCAATGAGCAGTTCTTC.

About this clone itself: In the same sample, other DNA sequences code for this CDR3. The chain couples TRBV9 to TRBJ2-2, with 8 bases identical to TRBD1. The CDR3 extends over 15 amino acids. The trim removed 4 bases at V and 4 bases at J, leaving 6 bases unmatched. Germline-derived CDR1 and CDR2 are SGDLS and YYNGEE. This CDR3 reads CASSTRQGSTGELFF. The DNA for the CDR3 is TGTGCCAGCAGCACCAGACAGGGGAGCACCGGGGAGCTGTTTTTT.

The chain is built from TRBV7-9 and TRBJ2-2, with 12 bases fitting TRBD2. CDR1 SEHNR and CDR2 FQNEAQ come from the germline V gene (reference sequence). The V gene end was trimmed by 4 bases and the J gene end by 6 bases; junction bases not matched to a gene: 3. This CDR3 is built from 15 residues. The CDR3 DNA reads TGTGCCAGCAGCTCGGGACTAGCGGGCCCCGGGGAGCTGTTTTTT. Protein product: CASSSGLAGPGELFF.

The rearrangement links TRBV9 to TRBJ1-3; unclear D gene. CDR1 is SGDLS, CDR2 YYNGEE, per germline. V was cut by 0 bases and J by 2 bases, with 15 bases left in between. CDR3 length: 17 amino acids. This CDR3 is CASSVVVEDEAGNTIYF. The CDR3, as DNA: TGTGCCAGCAGCGTAGTCGTTGAGGACGAGGCTGGAAACACCATATATTTT.

The chain is built from TRBV7-6 and TRBJ2-7, with TRBD2 matching over 8 bases. The CDR3 contains 16 residues. The germline gives CDR1 SGHVS, CDR2 FNYEAQ. The V gene end was trimmed by 4 bases and the J gene end by 3 bases; junction bases not matched to a gene: 11. The CDR3 region is CASSSLAGGPDYEQYF. CDR3 bases: TGTGCCAGCAGCTCCCTGGCGGGAGGCCCTGACTACGAGCAGTACTTC.

The genes are TRBV6-7 and TRBJ2-1, with 7 positions matching TRBD2. TRBV6-7 is recorded as an ORF, its role being uncertain. CDR3 length: 13 amino acids. V dropped 11 bases and J dropped 6; count of bases not matched to a gene: 10. The CDR3 DNA reads TGTGCCGGGCGGGGGTACGAAGGCAATGAGCAGTTCTTC. Residues: CAGRGYEGNEQFF.